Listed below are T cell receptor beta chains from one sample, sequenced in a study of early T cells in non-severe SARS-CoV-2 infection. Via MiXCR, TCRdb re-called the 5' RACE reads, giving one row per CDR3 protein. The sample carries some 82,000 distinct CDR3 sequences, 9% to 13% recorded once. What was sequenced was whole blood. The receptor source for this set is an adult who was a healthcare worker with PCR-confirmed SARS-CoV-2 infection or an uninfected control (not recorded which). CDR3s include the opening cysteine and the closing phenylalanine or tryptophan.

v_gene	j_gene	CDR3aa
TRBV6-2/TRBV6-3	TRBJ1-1	CASRPRQSMNTEAFF
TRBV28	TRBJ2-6	CASSLRGLSGANVLTF
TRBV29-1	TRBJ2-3	CSVDNFPVTDTQYF
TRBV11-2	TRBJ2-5	CASSLGRGSTQYF
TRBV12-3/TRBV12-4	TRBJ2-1	CASSTLSGSGGNEQFF
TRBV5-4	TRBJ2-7	CASSRDRVGNEQYF
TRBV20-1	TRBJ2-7	CSASAAGSSYEQYF
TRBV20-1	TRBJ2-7	CSAQVLERSSYEQYF
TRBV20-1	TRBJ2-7	CSASNHEQYF
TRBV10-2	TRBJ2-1	CASSGDTNEQFF
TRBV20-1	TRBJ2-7	CSARDSGLAGTHEQYF
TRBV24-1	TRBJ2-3	CATSDQGSGRVQDTQYF
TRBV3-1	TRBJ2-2	CASSQDPGTNTGELFF
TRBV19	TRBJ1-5	CASSIGGDGRGQPQHF
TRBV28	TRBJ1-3	CASSLVASGNTIYF
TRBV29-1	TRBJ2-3	CSVGRTATDTQYF
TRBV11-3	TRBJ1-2	CASGGSNYGYTF
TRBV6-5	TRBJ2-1	CASSYRTTPISYNEQFF
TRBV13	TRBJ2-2	CASSLGNTGELFF
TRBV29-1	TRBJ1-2	CSGGGGGYGYTF
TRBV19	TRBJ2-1	CASSILGTGLNEQFF
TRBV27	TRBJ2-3	CASSPLLLRTDTQYF
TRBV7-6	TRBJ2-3	CASSLSGGLRDTQYF
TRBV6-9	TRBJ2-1	CASSSTPRNNEQFF
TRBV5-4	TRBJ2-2	CASSQGLAPPGTGELFF
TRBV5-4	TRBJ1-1	CASSLPQGEYTEAFF
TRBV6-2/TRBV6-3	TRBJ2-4	CASSYSQRGRSKNIQYF
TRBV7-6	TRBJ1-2	CASSLIDKYGYTF
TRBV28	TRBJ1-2	CASRQSYGYTF
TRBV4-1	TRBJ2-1	CASSQGGGRDRANEQFF
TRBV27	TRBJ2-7	CASSFSPTYEQYF
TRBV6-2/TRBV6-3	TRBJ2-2	CASSYSGLGELFF
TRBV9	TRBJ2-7	CASSPRAASYEQYF
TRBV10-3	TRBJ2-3	CAIRRTDTQYF
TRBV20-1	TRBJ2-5	CSVRAAETQYF
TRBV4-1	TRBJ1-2	CASSQEESGPSLYGYTF
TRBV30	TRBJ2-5	CAWSTGGGETQYF
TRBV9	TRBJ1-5	CASSGGQGQNQPQHF
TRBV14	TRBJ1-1	CASSRDPAGTEAFF
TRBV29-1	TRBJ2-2	CSVEQVPVGTGELFF
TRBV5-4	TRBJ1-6	CASSRSGQGFSSYNSPLHF
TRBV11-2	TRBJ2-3	CASSLARGLAADTQYF
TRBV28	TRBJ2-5	CASSPRDRPQETQYF
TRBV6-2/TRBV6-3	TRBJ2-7	CASNAPSGGSPEDEQYF
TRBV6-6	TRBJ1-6	CASNSGGGGPPLHF
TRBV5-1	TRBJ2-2	CASSFPSGGAIAGELFF
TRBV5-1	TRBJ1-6	CASSFEQGNSPLHF
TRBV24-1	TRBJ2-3	CATSDLQRGDTQYF
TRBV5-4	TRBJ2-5	CASSGPGLAGGRETQYF
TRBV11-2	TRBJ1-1	CASSLDRAGPMNTEAFF
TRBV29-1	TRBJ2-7	CSARVGTPYEQYF
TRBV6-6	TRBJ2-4	CASSYSGTKNIQYF
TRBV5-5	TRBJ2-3	CASSLDRSSTDTQYF
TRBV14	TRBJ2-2	CASSPLAGTGVVASGELFF
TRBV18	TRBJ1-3	CASSPGRSVSGNTIYF
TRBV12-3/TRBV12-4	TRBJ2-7	CASSLGLAGGNEQYF
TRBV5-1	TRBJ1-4	CASSRGWKEKLFF
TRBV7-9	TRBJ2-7	CASSSSGENYEQYF